Sequencing of this T cell receptor beta chain was carried out in a study of human CD8 memory T cell subsets. Study-wide points: Going by Chao1 estimates, stem-like memory T cells seemed to be more diverse than precursor exhausted T cells. Diversity in stem-like memory and precursor exhausted T cells was similarly high, unlike effector memory cells. The beta chain was the only T cell receptor chain that the study sequenced.

The identity of TPEX cells was that of CCR7+ PD-1+ TIGIT+ early memory CD8+ T cells with exhausted-like traits. The CDR3 is made up of 13 amino acids. Scientists made TCR beta libraries using UMI-labeled 5' RACE. TCRdb re-analyzed the 5' RACE reads; it lists each CDR3 protein once, without DNA. Here the sample table reports some 7,900 distinct CDR3 sequences. Remarks on this clonotype: Its antigen remains unidentified.

This chain links TRBV12-3 or TRBV12-4 with TRBJ2-1; TCRdb outputs TRBD1, but without DNA this stays unchecked. Sequenced input: CD8+ T cells from PBMCs. This sequence was found in a human donor in good health. CDR3 protein: CASRGTDYNEQFF.